This T cell receptor beta chain was retrieved from a study of blood T cell repertoires in COVID-19. Overall study context: In each case, the material was cDNA or gDNA derived from T cells, B-cell-depleted T cells, or PBMCs.

V lost 0 bases, J lost 3 bases, and 14 bases lay in between. This CDR3 comprises 16 residues. The germline gives CDR1 MNHEY, CDR2 SVGEGT. Per the study methods: Estimation of nucleated cell counts was performed using reference gene primer amplification. Libraries were prepared by immunoSEQ multiplex PCR; TCRdb keeps only in-frame clonotypes and omits some of them. D and trimming were read from the DNA, whereas the V and J calls and clone size are those reported in that table. The sample holds 200,000 or so clones; approximately 79% are singletons and the top ten take 17%. Specimen: peripheral blood. The V gene is TRBV6-2 or TRBV6-3, the J gene TRBJ1-1; perhaps TRBD1 as D (5 bases). This TCR came from a man aged 60-69 years with active or convalescent COVID-19. The CDR3, as DNA: TGTGCCAGCAGTTACTCGACCCCGGGGGGGGACACTGAAGCTTTCTTT. It specifies CASSYSTPGGDTEAFF.